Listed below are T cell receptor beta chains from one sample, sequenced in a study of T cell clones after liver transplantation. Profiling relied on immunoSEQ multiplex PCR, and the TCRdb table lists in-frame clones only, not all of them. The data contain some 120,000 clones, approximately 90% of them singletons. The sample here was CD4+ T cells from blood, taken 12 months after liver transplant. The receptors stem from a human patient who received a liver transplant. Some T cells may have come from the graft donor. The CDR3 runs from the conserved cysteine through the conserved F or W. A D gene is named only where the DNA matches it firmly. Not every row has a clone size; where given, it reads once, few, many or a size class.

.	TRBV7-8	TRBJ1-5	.	TGTGCCAGCAGCCAGGGACGTCCGGGACCGCGAAATCAGCCCCAGCATTTT	CASSQGRPGPRNQPQHF
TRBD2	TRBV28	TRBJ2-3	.	TGTGCCAGCAGCTTAGCGGGATCCACAGATACGCAGTATTTT	CASSLAGSTDTQYF
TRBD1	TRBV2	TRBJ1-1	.	TGTGCCAGAGCAGGGGGCGGAACAGGGGGCGACGTAAGAGCTTTCTTT	CARAGGGTGGDVRAFF
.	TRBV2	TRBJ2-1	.	TGTGCCAGCAGCACCGAACTATACAATGAGCAGTTCTTC	CASSTELYNEQFF
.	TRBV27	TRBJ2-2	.	TGTGCCAGCAGTCCTAAGTGGACCGGGGAGCTGTTTTTT	CASSPKWTGELFF
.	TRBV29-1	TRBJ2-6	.	TGCAGCGTTGGAACAGGTGGCTCTGGGGCCAACGTCCTGACTTTC	CSVGTGGSGANVLTF
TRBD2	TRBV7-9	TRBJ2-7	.	TGTGCCAGCAGCGTGGGACTAGCGGGCGAGCAGTACTTC	CASSVGLAGEQYF
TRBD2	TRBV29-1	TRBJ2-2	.	TGCAGCGCCCGCTCCGGGACTAGCGGGACCCTCGCCGGGGAGCTGTTTTTT	CSARSGTSGTLAGELFF
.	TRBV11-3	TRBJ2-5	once	TGTGCCAGCAGCTTCCCGGAGGAGACCCAGTACTTC	CASSFPEETQYF
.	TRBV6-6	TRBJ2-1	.	TGTGCCAGCAGTTACTCTTCGGAAAACGAGCAGTTCTTC	CASSYSSENEQFF
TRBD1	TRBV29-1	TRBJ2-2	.	TGCAGCGTCGCTCGGACAGGGTCCACCGGGGAGCTGTTTTTT	CSVARTGSTGELFF
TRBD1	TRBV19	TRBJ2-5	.	TGTGCCAGTAGTATTGGACAGGGGGTGAGGGAGACCCAGTACTTC	CASSIGQGVRETQYF
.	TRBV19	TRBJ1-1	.	TGTGCCAGTAGTATAGATGACGGTCCCAACACTGAAGCTTTCTTT	CASSIDDGPNTEAFF
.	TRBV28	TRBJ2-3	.	TGTGCCAGCAGTTCGGCAGGGACTTACACAGATACGCAGTATTTT	CASSSAGTYTDTQYF
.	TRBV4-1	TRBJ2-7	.	TGCGCCAGCAGCCGGACGTTGGGGGGCGCCGGGTACGAGCAGTACTTC	CASSRTLGGAGYEQYF
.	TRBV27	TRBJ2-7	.	TGTGCCAGCAGTTTACAGGCCAAATCCCGGTCCTACGAGCAGTACTTC	CASSLQAKSRSYEQYF
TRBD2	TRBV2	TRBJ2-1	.	TGTGCCAGCATGCAGGGTAGCGGGAGTGGCTCCTACAATGAGCAGTTCTTC	CASMQGSGSGSYNEQFF
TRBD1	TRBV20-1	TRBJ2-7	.	TGCAGTGTTCCGACAGGGGGCGAGCAGTACTTC	CSVPTGGEQYF
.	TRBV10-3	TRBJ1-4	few	TGTGCCATCAAGCCAGGGACTAATGAAAAACTGTTTTTT	CAIKPGTNEKLFF
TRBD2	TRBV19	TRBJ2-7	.	TGTGCCAGTAGTATGGGACTAGCGGGAATCAACGAGCAGTACTTC	CASSMGLAGINEQYF
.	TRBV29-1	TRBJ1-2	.	TGCAGCGTTGAAGAAGGTACGGACTATGGCTACACCTTC	CSVEEGTDYGYTF
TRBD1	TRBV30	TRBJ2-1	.	TGTGCCGGGGGGACAGGGAACCACAATGAGCAGTTCTTC	CAGGTGNHNEQFF
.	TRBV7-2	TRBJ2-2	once	TGTGCCAGCAGCTCCTATGGGGGGGAGCTGTTTTTT	CASSSYGGELFF
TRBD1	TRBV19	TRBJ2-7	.	TGTGCCAGTAGTGACAGCTCGCGGGACAGGGCTAAATACGAGCAGTACTTC	CASSDSSRDRAKYEQYF
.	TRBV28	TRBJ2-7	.	TGTGCCACCTTTTTATCCCAGTCTGGGGGGGAGCAGTACTTC	CATFLSQSGGEQYF
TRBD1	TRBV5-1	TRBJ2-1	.	TGCGCCAGCGGGACAGGGGAGAGCTCCTACAATGAGCAGTTCTTC	CASGTGESSYNEQFF
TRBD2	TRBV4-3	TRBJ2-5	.	TGCGCCAGCAGCCAACTTATAGCGGGCACAGAGACCCAGTACTTC	CASSQLIAGTETQYF
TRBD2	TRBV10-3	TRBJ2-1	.	TGTGCCATCAGTACTACTAGCGGGAGAAATGAGCAGTTCTTC	CAISTTSGRNEQFF
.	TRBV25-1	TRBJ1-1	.	TGTGCCAGCAGACCTTCCATGAACACTGAAGCTTTCTTT	CASRPSMNTEAFF
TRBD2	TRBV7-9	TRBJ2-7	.	TGTGCCAGCGTACTAGCGGGAGTTGACTACGAGCAGTACTTC	CASVLAGVDYEQYF